Detailed here is one TCR beta chain. Nashville, Tennessee was home to all donors, each a Caucasian adult. The V gene's germline CDR1 is SGHTA and CDR2 FQGTGA. The CDR3 totals 16 residues. The trim removed 2 bases at V and 8 bases at J, leaving 10 bases unmatched. Produced via immunoSEQ multiplex PCR; TCRdb's table is partial and in-frame only. The sample holds fewer than 600,000 clones, around 74% seen once. This record belongs to a study of shared clonotypes between healthy human individuals. The origin of this receptor is a woman aged 35 to 49 in good health. Some clones in this sample may be carry-over from other donors' samples. This chain uses TRBV7-3 with TRBJ2-1, with 9 bases aligning to TRBD2. The sample consisted of PBMCs. The CDR3 sequence is CASSLQGAGGQYEQFF. The DNA of the CDR3 is TGTGCCAGCAGCTTACAAGGGGCGGGAGGGCAATATGAGCAGTTCTTC.